The 29 T cell receptor beta chains reported below all come from one sample, sequenced in a study of blood T cell repertoires in COVID-19. Only in-frame clones appear in the TCRdb table, and some are missing; sequencing was by immunoSEQ multiplex PCR. The sample has 94,000 or so clones; more than 65% are singletons. The sequenced material came from peripheral blood. All receptors derive from a man between 60 and 70 years old with acute or convalescent COVID-19.

The chain carries TRBV3-1 (or the pseudogene TRBV3-2) and TRBJ2-5; D perhaps matches TRBD1 (6 bases). The germline V gene encodes CDR1 LGHDT and CDR2 YNNKEL (reference sequence). Between the trimmed V and J ends, which lost 6 bases and 2 bases, there was a span of 10 bases. The CDR3 length is 13 residues. The CDR3 spells CASSRTEQETQYF. The CDR3 DNA sequence: TGTGCCAGCAGTCGGACAGAACAAGAGACCCAGTACTTC.

This chain links TRBV4-3 with TRBJ2-1; 11 positions agree with TRBD2. Losses at the gene ends were 5 bases for V and 9 bases for J; bases not matched to a gene: 12. Per the germline V gene, CDR1 is LGHNA and CDR2 is YSLEER. There are 16 residues in the CDR3. The CDR3 sequence is CASSARSGGEIGEQFF. The CDR3 nucleotides are TGCGCCAGCAGCGCGCGTAGCGGGGGGGAAATCGGTGAGCAGTTCTTC.

V usage is TRBV2 and J usage is TRBJ1-5; 7 bases agree with TRBD1. V shed 1 base and J 5 bases; nucleotides not matched to a gene: 2. The germline V gene has CDR1 SNHLY and CDR2 FYNNEI. This CDR3 region has 14 residues. The CDR3: CASSEGQGYQPQHF. The CDR3 nucleotides read TGTGCCAGCAGTGAAGGACAGGGTTATCAGCCCCAGCATTTT.

This clone was counted once. The chain is built from TRBV5-5 and TRBJ1-6; D gene uncertain. V dropped 0 bases and J dropped 5 bases, with 6 bases sitting between them. Germline V lookup: CDR1 SGHKS, CDR2 YYEKEE (reference sequence). This CDR3 region has 14 residues. The CDR3 bases are TGTGCCAGCAGCTTGGAACAGCATAATTCACCCCTCCACTTT. This encodes CASSLEQHNSPLHF. The full variable domain, completed using reference TRBV5-5 and TRBJ1-6, is DAGVTQSPTHLIKTRGQQVTLRCSPISGHKSVSWYQQVLGQGPQFIFQYYEKEERGRGNFPDRFSARQFPNYSSELNVNALLLGDSALYLCASSLEQHNSPLHFGNGTRLTVT.

The rearrangement uses TRBV29-1 and TRBJ1-1; the match to TRBD1 covers 7 bases. Germline V lookup: CDR1 SQVTM, CDR2 ANQGSEA. The CDR3 length is 12 residues. The trim removed 4 bases at V and 10 bases at J, leaving 9 bases unmatched. CDR3 sequence (DNA): TGCAGCGTTGCCCACAGGGGACGAGGAGCTTTCTTT. Its translation: CSVAHRGRGAFF. Supplemented by reference TRBV29-1 and TRBJ1-1, the full variable domain reads SAVISQKPSRDICQRGTSLTIQCQVDSQVTMMFWYRQQPGQSLTLIATANQGSEATYESGFVIDKFPISRPNLTFSTLTVSNMSPEDSSIYLCSVAHRGRGAFFGQGTRLTVV.

V is TRBV9 and J is TRBJ1-6; tentatively, D is TRBD1 (6 bases). Germline V gene lookup returns CDR1 SGDLS and CDR2 YYNGEE. Trimming took off 0 bases at V and 1 base at J, with 14 bases between the two ends. The CDR3 consists of 18 residues. CDR3 in amino acids: CASSVASGGASYNSPLHF. Written as DNA, the CDR3 is TGTGCCAGCAGCGTAGCTTCGGGGGGCGCGTCCTATAATTCACCCCTCCACTTT.

V is TRBV7-8 and J is TRBJ1-3, with 11 bases matching TRBD1. The V and J ends lost 5 bases and 4 bases, in that order; junction bases with no gene match: 7. The CDR3 contains 16 residues. The germline V gene has CDR1 SGHVS and CDR2 FQNEAQ. The CDR3 DNA is TGTGCCAGCAGCCCCGGGACAGGGGGGCTCGGAAACACCATATATTTT. Its translation: CASSPGTGGLGNTIYF.

The chain links TRBV19 to TRBJ1-1; 9 bases are a match to TRBD1. The germline V gene has CDR1 LNHDA and CDR2 SQIVND (reference sequence). This CDR3 contains 14 residues. V shed 6 bases, J shed 4 bases, and the junction held 6 bases outside the gene matches. This CDR3 reads CASRSLTGGTEAFF. The CDR3, as DNA: TGTGCCAGTAGGAGTTTGACAGGGGGCACTGAAGCTTTCTTT.

V gene TRBV3-1 (or the pseudogene TRBV3-2) combines with J gene TRBJ1-4; D is unresolved. Trimming took 7 bases from V and 7 from J, leaving 10 bases between them. CDR1 is LGHDT and CDR2 is YNNKEL in the germline V gene (reference sequence). CDR3 length: 12 amino acids. The CDR3 spells CASNRKSEKLFF. The CDR3 DNA is TGTGCCAGCAACAGAAAGAGTGAAAAACTGTTTTTT.

This sequence joins TRBV10-3 and TRBJ1-2; 12 bases fit TRBD1. The J segment lost 5 bases and the V segment lost 8 bases, leaving 6 bases of the junction unmatched. Germline lookup yields CDR1 ENHRY and CDR2 SYGVKD. The CDR3 sequence is 14 residues long. The CDR3 region is CAIEPGQGAYGYTF. CDR3 nucleotides: TGTGCCATCGAACCGGGACAGGGGGCTTATGGCTACACCTTC.

This chain joins TRBV9 and TRBJ2-1; 8 nucleotides align to TRBD2. Germline trimming cut 2 bases from V and 1 base from J; bases unmatched to any gene: 2. This CDR3 comprises 15 residues. Germline V gene data show CDR1 as SGDLS and CDR2 as YYNGEE. CDR3 amino acids: CASSVRLASYNEQFF. The CDR3 DNA sequence: TGTGCCAGCAGCGTCCGACTAGCGTCCTACAATGAGCAGTTCTTC.

This clone was found once. The V gene is TRBV27, the J gene TRBJ1-3; perhaps TRBD1 as D (5 bases). The CDR3 is made up of 16 amino acids. The V and J ends lost 2 bases and 4 bases respectively, with 15 bases between them. Germline CDR1 and CDR2: MNHEY and SMNVEV (reference sequence). The CDR3 is CASSLGGAGTGNTIYF. As DNA, the CDR3 is TGTGCCAGCAGTTTAGGAGGGGCGGGTACCGGAAACACCATATATTTT.

The chain combines TRBV28 with TRBJ2-1; 11 bases are a match to TRBD2. The CDR3 runs to 14 residues. Germline trimming cut 7 bases from V and 5 bases from J; bases unmatched to any gene: 4. The germline V gene has CDR1 MDHEN and CDR2 SYDVKM. DNA of the CDR3: TGTGCCAGCACTACTAGCGGGGGCCACAATGAGCAGTTCTTC. Its protein is CASTTSGGHNEQFF.

The gene calls are TRBV7-2 and TRBJ1-3; D may be TRBD1 (5 bases). The V gene's germline CDR1 is SGHTA and CDR2 FQGNSA. CDR3 length equals 16 residues. Trimming shortened V by 2 bases and J by 10 bases, and 21 bases separated the two germline ends. The CDR3 region has the DNA TGTGCCAGCAGCTTACAGTCGAGGGGCTATCGGGGGACCATATATTTT. Translation: CASSLQSRGYRGTIYF.

The chain employs TRBV9 and TRBJ1-1; TRBD1 aligns across 9 bases. The CDR3 extends over 14 amino acids. CDR1 SGDLS and CDR2 YYNGEE come from the germline V gene. J gave up 5 bases and V 3 bases, and 5 bases lay outside the gene matches. CDR3 sequence (DNA): TGTGCCAGCAGCGGGACAGGGGCGGGTACTGAAGCTTTCTTT. This translates into CASSGTGAGTEAFF.

V gene TRBV6-5 combines with J gene TRBJ2-7; 9 nucleotides line up with TRBD1. This CDR3 comprises 14 residues. V trimming: 8 bases; J trimming: 2 bases; junction bases outside the gene matches: 7. The V gene's germline CDR1 is MNHEY and CDR2 SVGAGI. The CDR3 sequence: CASARGTGTYEQYV. The CDR3 coding sequence is TGTGCCAGCGCCCGCGGGACAGGGACCTACGAGCAGTACGTC.

The chain is built from TRBV7-4 and TRBJ2-3, with 15 bases matching TRBD2. The germline CDR1 and CDR2 sequences are SGHVT and SQSDAQ. Germline trimming cut 5 bases from V and 8 bases from J; bases unmatched to any gene: 5. This CDR3 spans 15 amino acids. The CDR3 region is CASSRGLAGGVTQYF. Written as DNA, the CDR3 is TGTGCCAGCAGCCGGGGACTAGCGGGGGGTGTTACGCAGTATTTT.

DNA for the CDR3: TGTGCCAGCAGTTGGGACAGGCAGTACAATGAGCAGTTCTTC. Amino acids: CASSWDRQYNEQFF. The chain combines TRBV6-6 with TRBJ2-1; TRBD1 matches at 8 bases. The V gene end was trimmed by 4 bases and the J gene end by 4 bases; junction bases not matched to a gene: 3. The CDR3 has 14 amino acids. In germline, CDR1 is MNHNY, CDR2 SVGAGI (reference sequence).

This clone has a handful of counts. V usage is TRBV5-8 and J usage is TRBJ2-3, with 8 bases lining up with TRBD1. CDR1 SGHTS and CDR2 YDEGEE come from the germline V gene. The CDR3 runs 16 residues. The junction had 7 bases not matched to a gene; V was cut back by 0 bases and J by 4 bases. The CDR3 coding sequence is TGTGCCAGCAGCTTGGCGAGGACAGGGCTCGCAGATACGCAGTATTTT. Translating it yields CASSLARTGLADTQYF.

This chain connects TRBV4-1 to TRBJ1-3; 10 bases line up with TRBD1. Germline V gene lookup returns CDR1 MGHRA and CDR2 YSYEKL. V shed 5 bases, J shed 2 bases, and the junction held 3 bases outside the gene matches. The CDR3 length is 15 residues. In DNA form, the CDR3 reads TGCGCCAGCAGCAACGGACAGGGGGCTGGAAACACCATATATTTT. It translates to CASSNGQGAGNTIYF.

Here the CDR3 DNA reads TGTGCCAGCAGCCCGAGGACAACTAACTACAATGAGCAGTTCTTC. Its protein product is CASSPRTTNYNEQFF. The chain couples TRBV14 to TRBJ2-1; weak D call: TRBD1 (5 bases). Trimming took 4 bases from V and 3 from J, leaving 13 bases between them. The CDR3 loop spans 15 amino acids. Germline-derived CDR1 and CDR2 are SGHDN and FVKESK.

This chain connects TRBV6-5 to TRBJ1-1; 7 nucleotides agree with TRBD1. The trim removed 6 bases at V and 0 bases at J, leaving 7 bases unmatched. This CDR3 is built from 15 residues. The V gene's germline CDR1 is MNHEY and CDR2 SVGAGI. DNA for the CDR3: TGTGCCAGCAGGACGGGACAGCGAATGAACACTGAAGCTTTCTTT. This codes for CASRTGQRMNTEAFF.

Only one count was recorded for this clone. V usage is TRBV6-5 and J usage is TRBJ1-5; D is uncertain. Trimming pared 6 bases from V and 7 bases from J, leaving 13 bases between. The CDR3 contains 13 residues. The V gene's germline CDR1 is MNHEY and CDR2 SVGAGI. This CDR3 is CASRSRAGQPQHF. The CDR3 DNA follows: TGTGCCAGCAGGTCGCGTGCGGGACAGCCCCAGCATTTT.

The chain couples TRBV24-1 to TRBJ2-3; unclear D gene. V lost 3 bases, J lost 0 bases, and 6 bases lay in between. Germline CDR1 is KGHDR and CDR2 is SFDVKD. CDR3 size: 14 residues. The CDR3 region is CATSDPSSTDTQYF. In DNA form, the CDR3 reads TGTGCCACCAGTGATCCTTCTAGCACAGATACGCAGTATTTT.

V gene TRBV27 combines with J gene TRBJ2-3; no firm D call. The V gene's germline CDR1 is MNHEY and CDR2 SMNVEV (reference sequence). CDR3 size: 15 residues. V was cut by 1 base and J by 1 base, with 9 bases left in between. This CDR3 is CASSLFFYRTDTQYF. The CDR3, as DNA: TGTGCCAGCAGTTTATTTTTCTATCGCACAGATACGCAGTATTTT.

The chain joins TRBV6-2 or TRBV6-3 to TRBJ1-1, with D maybe TRBD1 (6 bases). This CDR3 contains 17 residues. Germline V gene sequence: CDR1 MNHEY, CDR2 SVGEGT. The V end was cut by 6 bases, the J end by 1 base, with 21 bases between. The CDR3 DNA is TGTGCCAGCAGCCCGGGCCCGGACAGCCGAAGGAACACTGAAGCTTTCTTT. It translates to CASSPGPDSRRNTEAFF.

A note on this clone: Other DNA sequences in this sample translate to the same CDR3. This chain connects TRBV6-5 to TRBJ2-1, with 8 positions matching TRBD1. The CDR3 sequence is 15 residues long. Germline V gene lookup returns CDR1 MNHEY and CDR2 SVGAGI. Trimming cost V 5 bases and J 1 base; bases outside gene matches: 4. CDR3: CASSRDRGSYNEQFF. The DNA for the CDR3 is TGTGCCAGCAGTCGAGACAGGGGTTCCTACAATGAGCAGTTCTTC.

The gene calls are TRBV6-1 and TRBJ2-5, with 8 bases aligning to TRBD2. Germline V gene lookup returns CDR1 MNHNS and CDR2 SASEGT. There are 18 residues in the CDR3. V shed 4 bases and J 1 base; nucleotides not matched to a gene: 14. CDR3 in DNA: TGTGCCAGCAGTGTAGGACTAGCTGCAAACTTCCGCCAAGAGACCCAGTACTTC. It encodes CASSVGLAANFRQETQYF.

With respect to this clone: One junction end disagrees with the germline gene, perhaps due to a read error. The CDR3 reads CASRGDRRAGPQNF. The CDR3 region has the DNA TGTGCCAGCAGGGGGGACAGGCGGGCTGGGCCCCAGAATTTT. V and J are TRBV2 and TRBJ1-5, with 8 bases matching TRBD1. Germline values: CDR1 SNHLY, CDR2 FYNNEI. This CDR3 region has 14 residues.